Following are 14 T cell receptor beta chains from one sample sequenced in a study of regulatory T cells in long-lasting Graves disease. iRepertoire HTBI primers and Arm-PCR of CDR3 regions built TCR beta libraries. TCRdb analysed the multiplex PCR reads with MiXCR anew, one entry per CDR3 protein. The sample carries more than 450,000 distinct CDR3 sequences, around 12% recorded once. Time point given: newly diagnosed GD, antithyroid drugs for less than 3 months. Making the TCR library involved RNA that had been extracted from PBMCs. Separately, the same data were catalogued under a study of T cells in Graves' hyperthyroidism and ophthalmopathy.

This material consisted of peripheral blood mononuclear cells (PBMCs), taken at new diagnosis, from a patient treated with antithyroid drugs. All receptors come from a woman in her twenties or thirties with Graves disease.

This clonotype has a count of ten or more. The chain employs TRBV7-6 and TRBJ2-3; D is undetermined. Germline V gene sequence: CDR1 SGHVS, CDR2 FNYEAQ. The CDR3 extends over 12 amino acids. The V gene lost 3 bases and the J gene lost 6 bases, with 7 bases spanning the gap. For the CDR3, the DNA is TGTGCCAGCAGCTTTTTCTGGGATACGCAGTATTTT. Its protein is CASSFFWDTQYF.

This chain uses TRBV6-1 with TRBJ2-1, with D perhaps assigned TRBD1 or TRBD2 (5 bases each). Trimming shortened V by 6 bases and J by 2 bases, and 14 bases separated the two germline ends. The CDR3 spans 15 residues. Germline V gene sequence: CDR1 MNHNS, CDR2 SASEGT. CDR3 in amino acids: CASRSGTGPYNEQFF. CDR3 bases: TGTGCCAGCAGATCCGGGACGGGACCCTACAATGAGCAGTTCTTC.

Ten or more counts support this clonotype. CDR3 in DNA: TGTGCCAGCAGTCACAGCGGGAGTAACTACGAGCAGTACTTC. It specifies CASSHSGSNYEQYF. The chain uses TRBV6-2 or TRBV6-3 and TRBJ2-7; 8 nucleotides align to TRBD2. V lost 5 bases and J lost 3; bases outside the gene matches: 6. The CDR3 is 14 amino acids. Germline CDR1 and CDR2: MNHEY and SVGEGT.

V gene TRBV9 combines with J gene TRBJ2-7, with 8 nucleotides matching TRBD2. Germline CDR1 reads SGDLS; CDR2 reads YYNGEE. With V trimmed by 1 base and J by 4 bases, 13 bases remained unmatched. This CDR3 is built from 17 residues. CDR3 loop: CASSVLAGPIVTYEQYF. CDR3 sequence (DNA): TGTGCCAGCAGCGTACTAGCGGGCCCGATAGTTACTTACGAGCAGTACTTC. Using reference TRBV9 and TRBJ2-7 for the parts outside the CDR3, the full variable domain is DSGVTQTPKHLITATGQRVTLRCSPRSGDLSVYWYQQSLDQGLQFLIQYYNGEERAKGNILERFSAQQFPDLHSELNLSSLELGDSALYFCASSVLAGPIVTYEQYFGPGTRLTVT.

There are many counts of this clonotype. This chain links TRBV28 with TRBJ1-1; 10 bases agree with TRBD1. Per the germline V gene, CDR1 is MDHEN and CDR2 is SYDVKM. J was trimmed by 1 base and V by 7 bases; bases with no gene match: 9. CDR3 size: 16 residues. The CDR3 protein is CASIIRQGARNTEAFF. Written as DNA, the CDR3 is TGTGCCAGCATTATCAGACAGGGGGCGCGGAACACTGAAGCTTTCTTT.

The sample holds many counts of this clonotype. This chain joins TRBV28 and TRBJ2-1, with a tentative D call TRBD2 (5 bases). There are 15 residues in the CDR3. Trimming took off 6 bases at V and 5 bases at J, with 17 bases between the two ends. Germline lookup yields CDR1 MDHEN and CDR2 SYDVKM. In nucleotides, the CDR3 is TGTGCCAGCAGGGCGAGGACTTCCAGAGACAATGAGCAGTTCTTC. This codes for CASRARTSRDNEQFF.

DNA of the CDR3: TGTGCCAGCAGCCAGCCCTACTATGGCTACACCTTC. Its protein is CASSQPYYGYTF. The V and J genes are TRBV28 and TRBJ1-2, with D uncertain. CDR3 size: 12 residues. Trimming shortened V by 6 bases and J by 3 bases, and 8 bases separated the two germline ends. Per germline, CDR1 MDHEN and CDR2 SYDVKM.

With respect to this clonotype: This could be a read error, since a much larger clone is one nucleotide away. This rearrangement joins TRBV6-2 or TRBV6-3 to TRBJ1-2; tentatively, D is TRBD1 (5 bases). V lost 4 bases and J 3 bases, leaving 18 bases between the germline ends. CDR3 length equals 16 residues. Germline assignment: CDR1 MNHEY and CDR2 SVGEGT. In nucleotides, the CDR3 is TGTGCCAGCAGTTCGACCGGGACCTCTAAGGACTATGGCTACACCTTC. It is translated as CASSSTGTSKDYGYTF.

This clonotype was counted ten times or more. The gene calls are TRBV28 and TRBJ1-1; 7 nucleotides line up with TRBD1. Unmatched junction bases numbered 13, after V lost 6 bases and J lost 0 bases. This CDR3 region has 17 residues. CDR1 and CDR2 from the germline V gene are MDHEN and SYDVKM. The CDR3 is CASSLYWDSLMNTEAFF. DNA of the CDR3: TGTGCCAGCAGCCTATATTGGGACAGCTTAATGAACACTGAAGCTTTCTTT.

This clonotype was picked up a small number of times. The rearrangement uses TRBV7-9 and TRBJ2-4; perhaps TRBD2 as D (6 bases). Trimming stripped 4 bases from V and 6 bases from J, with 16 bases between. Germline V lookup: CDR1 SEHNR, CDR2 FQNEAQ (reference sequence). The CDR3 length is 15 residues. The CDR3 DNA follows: TGTGCCAGCAGCTCGCCCCGGGGGTTGGGAAACATTCAGTACTTC. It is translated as CASSSPRGLGNIQYF.

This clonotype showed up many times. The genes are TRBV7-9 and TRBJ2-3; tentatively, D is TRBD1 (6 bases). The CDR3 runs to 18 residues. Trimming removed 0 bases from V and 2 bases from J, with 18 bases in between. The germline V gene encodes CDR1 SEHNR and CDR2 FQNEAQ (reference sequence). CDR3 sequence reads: CASSLALKTKGVTDTQYF. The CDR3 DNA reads TGTGCCAGCAGCTTAGCGCTTAAGACGAAGGGGGTCACAGATACGCAGTATTTT.

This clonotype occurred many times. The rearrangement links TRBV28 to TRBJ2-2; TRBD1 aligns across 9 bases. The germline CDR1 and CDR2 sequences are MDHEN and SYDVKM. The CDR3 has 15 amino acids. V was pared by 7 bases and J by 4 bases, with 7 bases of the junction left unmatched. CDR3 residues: CASKSGTGTTGELFF. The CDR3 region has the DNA TGTGCCAGCAAGTCCGGGACAGGGACCACCGGGGAGCTGTTTTTT.

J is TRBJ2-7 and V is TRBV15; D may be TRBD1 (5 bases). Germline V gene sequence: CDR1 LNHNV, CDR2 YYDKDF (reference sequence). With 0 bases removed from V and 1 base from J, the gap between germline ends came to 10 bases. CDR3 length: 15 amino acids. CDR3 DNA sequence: TGTGCCACCAGCAGAGAATGGGGCAGGTCCTACGAGCAGTACTTC. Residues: CATSREWGRSYEQYF.

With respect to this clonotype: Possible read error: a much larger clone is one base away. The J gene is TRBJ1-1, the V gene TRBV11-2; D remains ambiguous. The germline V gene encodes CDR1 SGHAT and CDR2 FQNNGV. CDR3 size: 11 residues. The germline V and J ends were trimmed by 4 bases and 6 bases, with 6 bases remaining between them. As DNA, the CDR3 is TGTGCCAGCAGCTCGGACGCTGAAGCTTTCTTT. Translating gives CASSSDAEAFF.